Listed below are T cell receptor beta chains from one sample, sequenced in a study of T cell responses to AZD1222 COVID-19 vaccine. Only in-frame clones appear in the TCRdb table, and some are missing; sequencing was by immunoSEQ multiplex PCR. The sample gives 100,000 to 150,000 clones, about 89% of which show up once; 10% is in the top ten. The sequenced sample was peripheral blood, obtained on day 0 of AZD1222 vaccination. These receptors came from an adult in good health. Both conserved end residues are part of each CDR3. A D gene is named only where the DNA matches it firmly. Clone size is given for some rows only: seen once, a few or many times, or a class if the clone is expanded.

TRBV11-2	TRBD2	TRBJ2-5	NA	TGTGCCAGCAGCCCCCGGGGTAGCGGGGGGTCGGAGACCCAGTACTTC	CASSPRGSGGSETQYF
TRBV3-1/TRBV3-2	NA	TRBJ2-7	NA	TGTGCCAGCAGCCAAGAACGTTGGCCAGTCTACTACGAGCAGTACTTC	CASSQERWPVYYEQYF
TRBV2	TRBD1	TRBJ2-3	once	TGTGCCACCGGAAACAGGGGAGTACTGGATACGCAGTATTTT	CATGNRGVLDTQYF
TRBV28	TRBD1	TRBJ1-4	NA	TGTGCCAGCAGACCCGGGACAGACGACAGGGGGGCGGTAGTTGGGGAAAAACTGTTTTTT	CASRPGTDDRGAVVGEKLFF
TRBV25-1	TRBD1	TRBJ2-1	once	TGTGCCAGCAGTGCGGACAGGGGTGAGCAGTTCTTC	CASSADRGEQFF
TRBV6-5	TRBD1	TRBJ1-6	NA	TGTGCCAGCAGTTGGGACAGGGCCGGTAATTCACCCCTCCACTTT	CASSWDRAGNSPLHF
TRBV5-1	NA	TRBJ2-1	NA	TGCGCCAGCAGCTTCACGAGTAGCTCCTACAATGAGCAGTTCTTC	CASSFTSSSYNEQFF
TRBV2	NA	TRBJ2-5	NA	TGTGCCAGCAGTTCCCTCACTAGAGAGACCCAGTACTTC	CASSSLTRETQYF
TRBV6-2/TRBV6-3	NA	TRBJ2-2	NA	TGTGCCAGCAGTACCGGGACTTTCCCGAACACCGGGGAGCTGTTTTTT	CASSTGTFPNTGELFF
TRBV25-1	NA	TRBJ1-2	NA	TGTGCCAGCAGTGTGGGGGTTGGCTACACCTTC	CASSVGVGYTF
TRBV6-5	NA	TRBJ1-1	NA	TGTGCCAGCAGTTATGGGCAGGGGAACACTGAAGCTTTCTTT	CASSYGQGNTEAFF
TRBV3-1/TRBV3-2	NA	TRBJ2-1	NA	TGTGCCAGCAGGGAGGGGGGTTCCAATGAGCAGTTCTTC	CASREGGSNEQFF
TRBV27	TRBD2	TRBJ2-7	NA	TGTGCCAGCAGTTCGGGACTACTCTACGAGCAGTACTTC	CASSSGLLYEQYF
TRBV20-1	TRBD1	TRBJ2-3	few	TGCAGTGCTAGTTCGGACAGGGGAACAGATACGCAGTATTTT	CSASSDRGTDTQYF
TRBV5-1	NA	TRBJ2-7	NA	TGCGCCAGCAGCCGTGACAGAAACTACGAGCAGTACTTC	CASSRDRNYEQYF
TRBV7-6	NA	TRBJ1-3	NA	TGTGCCAGCAGCTTAGGGGCGGGAAACACCATATATTTT	CASSLGAGNTIYF
TRBV5-4	NA	TRBJ2-3	NA	TGTGCCAGCAGCTTGGGTGGGTCAGCAGGGGCAGATACGCAGTATTTT	CASSLGGSAGADTQYF
TRBV9	NA	TRBJ2-1	NA	TGTGCCAGCAGCAGAGGGGAGCCCTACTATGAGCAGTTCTTC	CASSRGEPYYEQFF
TRBV19	TRBD1	TRBJ1-2	NA	TGTGCCAGTAGTATAGTGTGGGGACAGAACTATGGCTACACCTTC	CASSIVWGQNYGYTF
TRBV7-9	NA	TRBJ1-1	NA	TGTGCCAGCTCCATTAGGGGAGGGTCATCGGAAGCTTTCTTT	CASSIRGGSSEAFF
TRBV18	NA	TRBJ1-5	NA	TGTGCCAGCTCTGAACAGGGTGGGATTCGTCAGCCCCAGCATTTT	CASSEQGGIRQPQHF
TRBV7-2	NA	TRBJ2-7	NA	TGTGCCAGCAGCTTAGCGGTGGGCTCGTTCAACGAGCAGTACTTC	CASSLAVGSFNEQYF